This T cell receptor beta chain is drawn from a study of OX40 agonist ivuxolimab in advanced cancers. Study-level background: The study reported partial responses in three patients: one hepatocellular carcinoma, two cutaneous melanoma.

The CDR3 is 15 amino acids. This clone was seen once. Assay used: immunoSEQ multiplex PCR; TCRdb lists only in-frame clones, some missing. Of about 98,000 clones listed, about nine tenths are singletons. This chain connects TRBV21-1 to TRBJ2-1; TRBD1, as called in the table, went unchecked against the DNA. TRBV21-1 is a documented pseudogene. The sequencing here drew on CD4+ or CD8+ T cells sorted from blood, taken in a trial of the OX40 agonist ivuxolimab. The TCR sequence derives from an adult with an advanced solid tumor such as melanoma, head and neck, liver or kidney cancer. The CDR3 DNA reads TGTGCCAGCAGCAAAGCTTTAACACGTGACAATGAGCAGTTCTTC. This encodes CASSKALTRDNEQFF.